A selection of T cell receptor beta chains follows, all from one sample in a study of shared clonotypes between healthy human individuals. Assay used: immunoSEQ multiplex PCR; TCRdb lists only in-frame clones, some missing. The sample contains millions of clones, over 85% of which appear only once. Sequenced: naive CD4+ T cells sorted from blood. The receptor set was obtained from a man younger than 35 in good health. Each CDR3 is given without its conserved first and last residue.

j_gene: TRBJ2-7
v_gene: TRBV10-3
CDR3aa: ATVGPSYEQY

j_gene: TRBJ2-7
v_gene: TRBV30
CDR3aa: AWSLRDPGVYEQY

j_gene: TRBJ2-2
v_gene: TRBV27
CDR3aa: ASRQGNTGELF

j_gene: TRBJ1-5
v_gene: TRBV28
CDR3aa: ASSQDSQDQPQH

j_gene: TRBJ1-2
v_gene: TRBV28
CDR3aa: AAGLHGYT

j_gene: TRBJ2-7
v_gene: TRBV7-9
CDR3aa: ASSLGQASYEQY

j_gene: TRBJ2-3
v_gene: TRBV7-8
CDR3aa: ASSLASRSTDTQY

j_gene: TRBJ2-3
v_gene: TRBV2
CDR3aa: ASIRLADFSTDTQY

j_gene: TRBJ1-2
v_gene: TRBV9
CDR3aa: ASSVLENYGYT

j_gene: TRBJ1-6
v_gene: TRBV7-8
CDR3aa: ASSLDTYSPLH

j_gene: TRBJ1-4
v_gene: TRBV4-1
CDR3aa: ASSQDGLIEKLF

j_gene: TRBJ1-1
v_gene: TRBV6-4
CDR3aa: ASRKEGGVPATEAF

j_gene: TRBJ2-7
v_gene: TRBV5-4
CDR3aa: ASSPDLGAYEQY

j_gene: TRBJ1-5
v_gene: TRBV19
CDR3aa: ASSSGYRQDQPQH

j_gene: TRBJ2-3
v_gene: TRBV9
CDR3aa: ASSEGTSGGRGTDTQY

j_gene: TRBJ1-2
v_gene: TRBV5-1
CDR3aa: ASSEGTFRRNGYT

j_gene: TRBJ2-7
v_gene: TRBV5-4
CDR3aa: ASSLQTAEYEQY

j_gene: TRBJ2-1
v_gene: TRBV5-1
CDR3aa: ASDGGVYNEQF

j_gene: TRBJ2-3
v_gene: TRBV5-1
CDR3aa: ASSSQGTDTQY

j_gene: TRBJ2-2
v_gene: TRBV9
CDR3aa: ASSVAGLANTGELF

j_gene: TRBJ2-5
v_gene: TRBV7-2
CDR3aa: ASSYGDRQETQY

j_gene: TRBJ2-7
v_gene: TRBV2
CDR3aa: ASSVDSTYEQY

j_gene: TRBJ1-2
v_gene: TRBV14
CDR3aa: ASSSRDRVSGYT